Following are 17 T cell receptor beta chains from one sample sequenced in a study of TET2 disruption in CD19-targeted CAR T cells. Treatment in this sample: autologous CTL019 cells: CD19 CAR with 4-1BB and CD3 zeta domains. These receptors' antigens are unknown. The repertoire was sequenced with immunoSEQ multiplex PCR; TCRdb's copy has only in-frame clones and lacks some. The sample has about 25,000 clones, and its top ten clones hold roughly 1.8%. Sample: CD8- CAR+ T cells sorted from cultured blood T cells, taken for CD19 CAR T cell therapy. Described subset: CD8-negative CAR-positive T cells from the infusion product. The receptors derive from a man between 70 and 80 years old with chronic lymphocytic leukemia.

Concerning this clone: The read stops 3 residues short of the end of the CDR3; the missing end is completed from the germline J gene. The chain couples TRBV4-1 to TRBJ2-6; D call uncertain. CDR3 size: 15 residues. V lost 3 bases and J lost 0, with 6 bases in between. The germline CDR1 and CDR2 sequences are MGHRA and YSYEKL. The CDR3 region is CASSHGGSGANVLTF. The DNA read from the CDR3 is TGCGCCAGCAGCCACGGCGGCTCTGGGGCCAACGTC.

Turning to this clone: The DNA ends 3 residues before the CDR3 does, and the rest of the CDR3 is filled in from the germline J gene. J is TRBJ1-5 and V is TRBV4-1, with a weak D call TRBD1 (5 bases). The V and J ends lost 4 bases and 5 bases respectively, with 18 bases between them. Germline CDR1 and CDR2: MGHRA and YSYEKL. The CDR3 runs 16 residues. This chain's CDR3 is CASSPSDITGDQPQHF. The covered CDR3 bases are TGCGCCAGCAGCCCATCGGACATAACGGGCGATCAGCCC.

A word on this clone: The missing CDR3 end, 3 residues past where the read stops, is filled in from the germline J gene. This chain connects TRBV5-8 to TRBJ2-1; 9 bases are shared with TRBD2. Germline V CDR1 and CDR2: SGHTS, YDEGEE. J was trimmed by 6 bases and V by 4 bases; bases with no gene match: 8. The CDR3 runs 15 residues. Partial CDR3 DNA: TGTGCCAGCAGCCCAGCGGGGGGCACTGTCAATGAG. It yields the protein CASSPAGGTVNE. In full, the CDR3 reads CASSPAGGTVNEQFF.

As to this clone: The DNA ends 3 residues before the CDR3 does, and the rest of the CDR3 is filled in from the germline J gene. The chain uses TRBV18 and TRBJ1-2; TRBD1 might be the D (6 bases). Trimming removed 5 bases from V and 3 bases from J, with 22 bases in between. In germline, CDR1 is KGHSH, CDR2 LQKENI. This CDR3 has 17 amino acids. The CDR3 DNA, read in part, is TGTGCCAGCTCATCAAACCCCAGCCGACAGGCGTACTATGGC. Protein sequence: CASSSNPSRQAYYG. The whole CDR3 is CASSSNPSRQAYYGYTF.

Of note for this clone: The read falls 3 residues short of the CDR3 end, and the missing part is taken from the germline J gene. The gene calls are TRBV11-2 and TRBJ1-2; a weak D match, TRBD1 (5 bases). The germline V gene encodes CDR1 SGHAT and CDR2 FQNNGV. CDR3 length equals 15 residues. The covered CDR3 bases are TGTGCCAGCAGCTTAGTGGGACTAGTGAACAATGAC. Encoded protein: CASSLVGLVNND. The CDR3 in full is CASSLVGLVNNDYTF.

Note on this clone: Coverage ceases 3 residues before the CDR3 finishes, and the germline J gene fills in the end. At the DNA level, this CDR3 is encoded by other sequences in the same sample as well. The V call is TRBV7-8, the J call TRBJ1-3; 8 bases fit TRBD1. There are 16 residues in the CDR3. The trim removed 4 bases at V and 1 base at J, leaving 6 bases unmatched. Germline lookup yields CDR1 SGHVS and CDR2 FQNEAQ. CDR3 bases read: TGTGCCAGCAGCTCCACAGGGGGGTTTTCTGGAAACACC. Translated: CASSSTGGFSGNT. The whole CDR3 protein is CASSSTGGFSGNTIYF.

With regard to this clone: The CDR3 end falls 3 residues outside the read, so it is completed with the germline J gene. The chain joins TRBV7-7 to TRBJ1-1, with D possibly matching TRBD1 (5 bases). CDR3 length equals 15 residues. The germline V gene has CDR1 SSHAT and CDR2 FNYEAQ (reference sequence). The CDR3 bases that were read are TGTGCCAGCAGCCTCACTAGCGGGGCAGTGAATACG. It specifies CASSLTSGAVNT. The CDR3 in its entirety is CASSLTSGAVNTAFF.

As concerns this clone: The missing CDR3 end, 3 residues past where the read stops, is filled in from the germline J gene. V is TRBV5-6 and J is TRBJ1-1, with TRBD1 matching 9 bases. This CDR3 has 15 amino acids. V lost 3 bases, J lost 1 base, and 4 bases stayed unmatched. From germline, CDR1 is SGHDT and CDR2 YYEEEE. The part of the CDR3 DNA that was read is TGTGCCAGCAGCTCGACAGGGGGATCGAACACTGAA. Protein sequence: CASSSTGGSNTE. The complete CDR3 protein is CASSSTGGSNTEAFF. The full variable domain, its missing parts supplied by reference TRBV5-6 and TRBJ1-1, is DAGVTQSPTHLIKTRGQQVTLRCSPKSGHDTVSWYQQALGQGPQFIFQYYEEEERQRGNFPDRFSGHQFPNYSSELNVNALLLGDSALYLCASSSTGGSNTEAFFGQGTRLTVV.

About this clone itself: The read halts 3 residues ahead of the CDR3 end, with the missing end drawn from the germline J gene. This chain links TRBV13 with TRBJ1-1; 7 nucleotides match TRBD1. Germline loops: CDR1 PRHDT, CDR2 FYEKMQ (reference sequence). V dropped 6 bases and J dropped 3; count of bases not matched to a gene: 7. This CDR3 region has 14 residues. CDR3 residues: CASRGDREDTEAFF. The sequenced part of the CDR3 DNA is TGTGCCAGCAGGGGGGACAGAGAGGACACTGAA.

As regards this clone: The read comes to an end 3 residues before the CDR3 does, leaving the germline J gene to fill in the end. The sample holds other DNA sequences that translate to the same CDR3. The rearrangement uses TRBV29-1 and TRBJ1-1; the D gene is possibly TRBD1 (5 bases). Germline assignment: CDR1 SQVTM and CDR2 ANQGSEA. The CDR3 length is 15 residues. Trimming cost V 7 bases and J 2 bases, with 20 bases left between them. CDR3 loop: CSATGGGRSNTEAFF. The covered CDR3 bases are TGCAGCGCCACGGGGGGGGGAAGGTCTAACACTGAA. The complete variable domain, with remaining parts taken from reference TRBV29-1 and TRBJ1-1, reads SAVISQKPSRDICQRGTSLTIQCQVDSQVTMMFWYRQQPGQSLTLIATANQGSEATYESGFVIDKFPISRPNLTFSTLTVSNMSPEDSSIYLCSATGGGRSNTEAFFGQGTRLTVV.

The covered CDR3 bases are TGCGCCAGCAGCTCCCAACCGACAGGGAAGAATGAAAAA. This translates into CASSSQPTGKNEK. In full, the CDR3 reads CASSSQPTGKNEKLFF. V gene TRBV5-1 combines with J gene TRBJ1-4; TRBD1 aligns across 7 bases. The observed sequence ends 3 residues before the CDR3 terminus, with the missing tail filled in from the germline J gene. J gave up 5 bases and V 3 bases, and 10 bases lay outside the gene matches. This CDR3 contains 16 residues. The germline V gene has CDR1 SGHRS and CDR2 YFSETQ.

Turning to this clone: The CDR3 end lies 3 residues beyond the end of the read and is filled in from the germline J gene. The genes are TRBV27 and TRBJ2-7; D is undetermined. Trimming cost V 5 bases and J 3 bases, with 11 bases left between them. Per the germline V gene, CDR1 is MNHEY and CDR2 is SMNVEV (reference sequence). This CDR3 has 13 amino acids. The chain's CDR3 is CASSPSNFYEQYF. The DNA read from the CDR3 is TGTGCCAGCAGTCCGTCGAACTTCTACGAG.

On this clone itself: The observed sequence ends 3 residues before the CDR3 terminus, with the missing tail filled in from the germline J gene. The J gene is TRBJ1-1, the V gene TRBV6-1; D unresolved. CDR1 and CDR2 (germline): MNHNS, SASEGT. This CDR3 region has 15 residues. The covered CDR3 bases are TGTGCCAGCAGTGAATCCTTACTAGCGGACTACGAG. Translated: CASSESLLADYE. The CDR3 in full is CASSESLLADYEAFF.

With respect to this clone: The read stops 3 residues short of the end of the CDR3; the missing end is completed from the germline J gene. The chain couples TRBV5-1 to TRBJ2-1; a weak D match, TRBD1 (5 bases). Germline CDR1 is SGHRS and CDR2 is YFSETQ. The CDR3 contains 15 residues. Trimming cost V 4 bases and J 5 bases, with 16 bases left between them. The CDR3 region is CASSTSAGFHNEQFF. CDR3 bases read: TGCGCCAGCAGCACCTCAGCAGGGTTCCACAATGAG.

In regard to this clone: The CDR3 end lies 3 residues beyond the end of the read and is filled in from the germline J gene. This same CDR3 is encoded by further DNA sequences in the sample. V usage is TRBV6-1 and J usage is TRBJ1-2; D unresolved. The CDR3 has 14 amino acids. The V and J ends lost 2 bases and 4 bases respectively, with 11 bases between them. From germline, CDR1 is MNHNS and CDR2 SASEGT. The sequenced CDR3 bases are TGTGCCAGCAGTGAACGGCGGGAGTCCTATGGC. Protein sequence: CASSERRESYG. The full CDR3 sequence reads CASSERRESYGYTF.

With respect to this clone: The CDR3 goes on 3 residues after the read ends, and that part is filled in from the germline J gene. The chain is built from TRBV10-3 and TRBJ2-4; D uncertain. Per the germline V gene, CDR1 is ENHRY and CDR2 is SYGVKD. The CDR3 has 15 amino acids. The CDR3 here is CAISESYSSEETQYF. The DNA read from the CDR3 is TGTGCCATCAGTGAGTCTTACAGCTCGGAAGAGACT.

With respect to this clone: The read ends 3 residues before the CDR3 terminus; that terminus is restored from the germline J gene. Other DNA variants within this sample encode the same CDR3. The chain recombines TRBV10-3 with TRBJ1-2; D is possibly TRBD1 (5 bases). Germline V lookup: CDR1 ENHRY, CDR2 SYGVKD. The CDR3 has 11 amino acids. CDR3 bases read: TGTGCCATCAGGGACACAGAAGGT. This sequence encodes CAIRDTEG. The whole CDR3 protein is CAIRDTEGYTF.